This T cell receptor (beta chain) derives from a study of T cells in Graves' hyperthyroidism and ophthalmopathy. Germline CDR1 ENHRY, CDR2 SYGVKD. V was clipped by 6 bases and J by 6 bases; unmatched bases: 10. CDR3 length equals 15 residues. Ten or more counts support this clonotype. Clinicians diagnosed patients from clinical symptoms, serum thyroxine and TRAb, thyroid ultrasound and orbital computed tomography. RNA transcripts served as the template for amplifying TCR beta CDR3 regions. Using the HTBI primer set, a first-round RT-PCR was run on the TCR CDR3. TCRdb fed the multiplex PCR reads into MiXCR, producing one record per CDR3 protein. This table holds nearly 750,000 distinct CDR3 sequences, over 35% found once.

The chain has TRBV10-3 and TRBJ2-2; 7 positions match TRBD1. The TCR was taken from a woman between 35 and 50 years old with Graves' hyperthyroidism. Sequenced: blood. The CDR3 sequence: CAISLSSTGAGELFF. In DNA form, the CDR3 reads TGTGCCATCAGCTTGTCCTCTACAGGGGCCGGGGAGCTGTTTTTT.